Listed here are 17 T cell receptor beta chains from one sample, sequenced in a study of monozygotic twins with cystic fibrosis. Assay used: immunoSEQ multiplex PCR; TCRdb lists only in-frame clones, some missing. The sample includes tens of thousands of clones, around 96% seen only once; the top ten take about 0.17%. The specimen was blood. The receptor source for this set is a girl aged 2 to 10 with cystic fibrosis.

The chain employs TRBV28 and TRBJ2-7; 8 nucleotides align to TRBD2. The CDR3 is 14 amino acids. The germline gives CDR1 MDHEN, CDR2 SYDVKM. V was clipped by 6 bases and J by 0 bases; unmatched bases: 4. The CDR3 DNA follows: TGTGCCAGCAGCCGCACTAGCGGCTCCTACGAGCAGTACTTC. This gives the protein CASSRTSGSYEQYF.

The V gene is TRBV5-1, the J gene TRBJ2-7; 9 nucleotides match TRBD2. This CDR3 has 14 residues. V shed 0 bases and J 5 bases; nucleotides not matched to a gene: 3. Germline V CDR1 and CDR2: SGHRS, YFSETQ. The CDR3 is CASSLVAGEHEQYF. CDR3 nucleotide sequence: TGCGCCAGCAGCTTGGTAGCGGGAGAGCACGAGCAGTACTTC.

Here the CDR3 DNA reads TGTGCCAGCAGTGAAGCTAGCCAGACAGATAGGCGGTACTTC. It encodes CASSEASQTDRRYF. The chain combines TRBV6-1 with TRBJ2-7; D may be TRBD1 (5 bases). Deletions cut 0 bases from V and 12 bases from J, with 18 bases between. CDR1 is MNHNS, CDR2 SASEGT, per germline. The CDR3 is made up of 14 amino acids.

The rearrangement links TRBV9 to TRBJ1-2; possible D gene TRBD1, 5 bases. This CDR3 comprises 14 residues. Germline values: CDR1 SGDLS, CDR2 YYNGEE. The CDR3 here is CTMSDWGGDYGYTF. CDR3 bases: TGTACCATGAGCGACTGGGGGGGAGACTATGGCTACACCTTC.

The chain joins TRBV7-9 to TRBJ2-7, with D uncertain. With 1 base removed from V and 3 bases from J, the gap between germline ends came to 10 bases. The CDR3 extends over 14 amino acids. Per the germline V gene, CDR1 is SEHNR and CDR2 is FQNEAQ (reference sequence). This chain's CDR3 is CASSLGSEGYEQYF. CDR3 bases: TGTGCCAGCAGCTTAGGGTCCGAAGGCTACGAGCAGTACTTC.

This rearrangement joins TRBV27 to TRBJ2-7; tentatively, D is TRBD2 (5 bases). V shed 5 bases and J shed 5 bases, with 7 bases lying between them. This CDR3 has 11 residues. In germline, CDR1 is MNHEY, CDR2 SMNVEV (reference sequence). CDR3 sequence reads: CASSPGNEQYF. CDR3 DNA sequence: TGTGCCAGCAGTCCCGGGAACGAGCAGTACTTC.

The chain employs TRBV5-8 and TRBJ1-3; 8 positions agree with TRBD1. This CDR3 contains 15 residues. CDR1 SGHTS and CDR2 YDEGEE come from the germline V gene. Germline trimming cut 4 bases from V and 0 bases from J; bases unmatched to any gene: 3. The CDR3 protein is CASSQGALSGNTIYF. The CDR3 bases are TGTGCCAGCAGCCAGGGGGCCCTCTCTGGAAACACCATATATTTT.

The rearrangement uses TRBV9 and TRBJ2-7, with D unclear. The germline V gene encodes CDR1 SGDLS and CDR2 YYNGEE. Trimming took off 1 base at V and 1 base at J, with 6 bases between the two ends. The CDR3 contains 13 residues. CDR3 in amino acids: CASSVTGSYEQYF. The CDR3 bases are TGTGCCAGCAGCGTAACCGGATCCTACGAGCAGTACTTC.

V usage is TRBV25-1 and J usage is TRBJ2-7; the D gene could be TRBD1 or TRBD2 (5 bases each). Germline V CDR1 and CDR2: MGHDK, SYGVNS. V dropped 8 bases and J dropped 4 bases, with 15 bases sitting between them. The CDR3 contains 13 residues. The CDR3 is CASDSRDGYEQYF. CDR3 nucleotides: TGTGCCAGCGATAGCCGGGACGGTTACGAGCAGTACTTC.

This chain's CDR3 is CAISADRVGTEAFF. CDR3 sequence (DNA): TGTGCCATCAGTGCCGACAGGGTGGGCACTGAAGCTTTCTTT. The chain is built from TRBV10-3 and TRBJ1-1; 7 bases are a match to TRBD1. J lost 4 bases, V lost 4 bases, and 6 bases had no gene match. Germline values: CDR1 ENHRY, CDR2 SYGVKD. CDR3 length: 14 amino acids.

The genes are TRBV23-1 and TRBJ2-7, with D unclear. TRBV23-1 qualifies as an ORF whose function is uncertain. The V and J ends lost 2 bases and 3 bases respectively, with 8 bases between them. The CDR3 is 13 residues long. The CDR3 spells CASSQGPDYEQYF. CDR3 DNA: TGCGCCAGCAGTCAAGGACCGGACTACGAGCAGTACTTC.

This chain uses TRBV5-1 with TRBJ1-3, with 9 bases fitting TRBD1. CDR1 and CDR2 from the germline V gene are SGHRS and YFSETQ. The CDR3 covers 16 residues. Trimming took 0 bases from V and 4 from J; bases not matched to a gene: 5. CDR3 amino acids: CASSLDGTGYGNTIYF. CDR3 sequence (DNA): TGCGCCAGCAGCTTGGATGGGACAGGGTACGGAAACACCATATATTTT.

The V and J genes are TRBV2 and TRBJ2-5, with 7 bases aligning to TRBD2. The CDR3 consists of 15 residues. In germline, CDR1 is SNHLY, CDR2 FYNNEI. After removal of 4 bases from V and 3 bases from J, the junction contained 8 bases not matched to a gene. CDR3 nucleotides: TGTGCCAGCAGTGGGGCGGGAGTTTATGAAGAGACCCAGTACTTC. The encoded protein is CASSGAGVYEETQYF.

CDR3 coding DNA: TGTGCCAGCAGTGATAGTCTGAATATGGGGGAGACCCAGTACTTC. Protein: CASSDSLNMGETQYF. V usage is TRBV25-1 and J usage is TRBJ2-5, with D unresolved. The germline V gene has CDR1 MGHDK and CDR2 SYGVNS. V was shortened by 3 bases and J by 5 bases, with 16 bases between the two germline ends. The CDR3 runs 15 residues.

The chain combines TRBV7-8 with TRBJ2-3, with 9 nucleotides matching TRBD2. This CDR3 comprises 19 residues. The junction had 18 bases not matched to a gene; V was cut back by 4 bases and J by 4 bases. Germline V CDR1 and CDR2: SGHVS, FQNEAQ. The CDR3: CASSYNPRGGREPPDTQYF. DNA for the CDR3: TGTGCCAGCAGCTACAACCCGAGGGGCGGGAGGGAACCCCCAGATACGCAGTATTTT.

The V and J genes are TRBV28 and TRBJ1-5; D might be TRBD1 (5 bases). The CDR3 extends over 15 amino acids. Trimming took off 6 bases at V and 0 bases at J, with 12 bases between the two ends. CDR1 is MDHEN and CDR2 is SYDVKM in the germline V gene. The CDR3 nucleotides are TGTGCCAGCAGCCGGGACGTAATTAGCAATCAGCCCCAGCATTTT. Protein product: CASSRDVISNQPQHF.

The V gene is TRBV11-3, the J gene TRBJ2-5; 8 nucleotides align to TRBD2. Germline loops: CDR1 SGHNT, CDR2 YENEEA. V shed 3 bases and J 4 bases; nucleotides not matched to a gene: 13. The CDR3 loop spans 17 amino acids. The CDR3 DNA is TGTGCCAGCAGCTTGATCAAACGTCGGGAGGGCGGAGAGACCCAGTACTTC. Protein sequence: CASSLIKRREGGETQYF. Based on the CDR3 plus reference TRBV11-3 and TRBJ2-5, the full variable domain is EAGVVQSPRYKIIEKKQPVAFWCNPISGHNTLYWYLQNLGQGPELLIRYENEEAVDDSQLPKDRFSAERLKGVDSTLKIQPAELGDSAVYLCASSLIKRREGGETQYFGPGTRLLVL.